A selection of T cell receptor beta chains follows, all from one sample in a study of blood T cell repertoires in COVID-19. Libraries were prepared by immunoSEQ multiplex PCR; TCRdb keeps only in-frame clonotypes and omits some of them. The data show 90,000 to 150,000 clones, with around 86% seen just once and about a tenth held by the top ten. The sequencing input was peripheral blood. The origin of the receptors is a man older than 75 with acute or convalescent COVID-19. CDR3s include the opening cysteine and the closing phenylalanine or tryptophan. D genes are given only for firm matches. Clone size is not always given. Where it is, it says once, few, many or a class for expanded clones.

J: TRBJ1-6; V: TRBV5-1; size: NA; D: TRBD1; DNA: TGCGCCAGCAGCTTGGCAGGGGGAATCAATTCACCCCTCCACTTT; CDR3: CASSLAGGINSPLHF
J: TRBJ1-4; V: TRBV6-6; size: few; D: NA; DNA: TGTGCCAGCAGTTACTCGATTGCGGACTTAAATGAAAAACTGTTTTTT; CDR3: CASSYSIADLNEKLFF
J: TRBJ2-7; V: TRBV5-4; size: NA; D: NA; DNA: TGTGCCAGCAGCGCGGGCCCAAACTCCTACGAGCAGTACTTC; CDR3: CASSAGPNSYEQYF
J: TRBJ2-1; V: TRBV11-3; size: NA; D: TRBD2; DNA: TGTGCCAGCAGCTTCAGCGGGGGGGCCTACAATGAGCAGTTCTTC; CDR3: CASSFSGGAYNEQFF
J: TRBJ2-5; V: TRBV10-3; size: NA; D: NA; DNA: TGTGCCATCAGTGAAGGTGGGCTACGGGGGAGACAAGAGACCCAGTACTTC; CDR3: CAISEGGLRGRQETQYF
J: TRBJ1-4; V: TRBV5-4; size: few; D: TRBD1; DNA: TGTGCCAGCAGTTCGGACAGGGTCCAGGAAAAACTGTTTTTT; CDR3: CASSSDRVQEKLFF
J: TRBJ1-1; V: TRBV29-1; size: NA; D: NA; DNA: TGCAGCGTTGAAGAGTCGGCTTTCTTT; CDR3: CSVEESAFF
J: TRBJ2-1; V: TRBV5-1; size: NA; D: NA; DNA: TGCGCCAGCAGCTTGCGCGGGGCACACTACAATGAGCAGTTCTTC; CDR3: CASSLRGAHYNEQFF
J: TRBJ1-2; V: TRBV27; size: NA; D: NA; DNA: TGTGCCAGCAGCCGAGGGTTGGGTGGCTACACCTTC; CDR3: CASSRGLGGYTF
J: TRBJ2-2; V: TRBV18; size: NA; D: TRBD1; DNA: TGTGCCAGCTCACCGGGACAGGGGGCTGAGACCGGGGAGCTGTTTTTT; CDR3: CASSPGQGAETGELFF
J: TRBJ2-1; V: TRBV19; size: NA; D: TRBD2; DNA: TGTGCCAGTAGTACTTTACTAGCGGAGGGCCACAATGAGCAGTTCTTC; CDR3: CASSTLLAEGHNEQFF
J: TRBJ1-2; V: TRBV7-2; size: NA; D: NA; DNA: TGTGCCAGCAGCCGTACAGGAGACCTCTCTAGTCGGGGCTACACCTTC; CDR3: CASSRTGDLSSRGYTF
J: TRBJ1-2; V: TRBV4-1; size: NA; D: NA; DNA: TGCGCCAGCAGCCAAGCCCCCCGGGGGGAAGGCTACACCTTC; CDR3: CASSQAPRGEGYTF
J: TRBJ2-7; V: TRBV7-2; size: NA; D: TRBD2; DNA: TGTGCCAGCAGCTTAGTTTTTAGCGGGAGCACATCCTACGAGCAGTACTTC; CDR3: CASSLVFSGSTSYEQYF
J: TRBJ1-1; V: TRBV19; size: NA; D: NA; DNA: TGTGCCAGTAGTTCTAGTACGGGGGGGCTCCTAAACACTGAAGCTTTCTTT; CDR3: CASSSSTGGLLNTEAFF
J: TRBJ2-7; V: TRBV4-3; size: once; D: TRBD1; DNA: TGCGCCAGCAGCCCCGGGACAGGCTCGCTCTACGAGCAGTACTTC; CDR3: CASSPGTGSLYEQYF
J: TRBJ2-5; V: TRBV19; size: NA; D: TRBD2; DNA: TGTGCCAGCGGCGGGGTAGCGGGGGGGCCGAGGACCCAGTACTTC; CDR3: CASGGVAGGPRTQYF
J: TRBJ1-1; V: TRBV30; size: NA; D: NA; DNA: TGTGCCCGGGGGCGACGACAGAACACTGAAGCTTTCTTT; CDR3: CARGRRQNTEAFF